This entry lists 24 T cell receptor beta chains sequenced from one sample in a study of circulating CD8 cells and anti-PD-1 response in melanoma. TCR libraries were prepared from approximately 15 ng of total RNA with the QIAseq Immune Repertoire TCR panel. TCRdb re-analysed the reads in MiXCR, keeping a single row per CDR3 protein. This sample carries around 500 distinct CDR3 sequences, around 8.8% of them seen once, and the ten largest clones take around 30%. Sorting of live CD3+CD8+TCRalphabeta+ cells by PD-1 and/or TIGIT gave four subsets. The input for sequencing was CD8+ T cells from PBMCs, taken at baseline or after one month of anti-PD-1 therapy (not recorded which). These receptors were obtained from a human donor with melanoma.

This clonotype was seen more than once but under ten times. This may arise from a read error, as a much more abundant clone is one base away. The chain has TRBV12-3 or TRBV12-4 and TRBJ1-1, with 7 nucleotides matching TRBD1. This CDR3 is 10 amino acids long. The DNA of the CDR3 is TGTACCAGCAGGGGGACTGAAGCTTTCTTT. Translating it yields CTSRGTEAFF.

This clonotype is deemed medium-sized. This chain joins TRBV30 and TRBJ1-2; D remains unclear. This CDR3 region has 14 residues. Germline CDR1 is GTSNPN and CDR2 is SVGIG (reference sequence). The V end was cut by 4 bases, the J end by 2 bases, with 14 bases between. The CDR3 sequence is CAWMFLTGNYGYTF. CDR3 bases: TGTGCCTGGATGTTCCTGACGGGGAACTATGGCTACACCTTC.

In its sample, this clonotype ranks as medium-sized. The chain carries TRBV30 and TRBJ2-1; D is perhaps TRBD2 (6 bases). V was shortened by 8 bases and J by 0 bases, with 14 bases between the two germline ends. The CDR3 is 14 residues long. Per germline, CDR1 GTSNPN and CDR2 SVGIG (reference sequence). The CDR3 nucleotides are TGTGCCGGAGCAGCGGGTAGCTCCTACAATGAGCAGTTCTTC. The encoded protein is CAGAAGSSYNEQFF. Combining the CDR3 with reference TRBV30 and TRBJ2-1 gives the whole variable domain SQTIHQWPATLVQPVGSPLSLECTVEGTSNPNLYWYRQAAGRGLQLLFYSVGIGQISSEVPQNLSASRPQDRQFILSSKKLLLSDSGFYLCAGAAGSSYNEQFFGPGTRLTVL.

This clonotype is judged medium-sized. The chain couples TRBV4-1 to TRBJ1-2, with no clear D. This CDR3 comprises 14 residues. Germline CDR1 is MGHRA and CDR2 is YSYEKL. V was clipped by 2 bases and J by 2 bases, with 9 bases between them. The CDR3 protein is CASSQTEENYGYTF. CDR3 sequence (DNA): TGCGCCAGCAGCCAAACGGAGGAAAACTATGGCTACACCTTC.

The chain links TRBV19 to TRBJ2-7, with a weak D call TRBD1 (6 bases). This CDR3 spans 14 amino acids. Trimming stripped 3 bases from V and 2 bases from J, with 11 bases between. Germline-derived CDR1 and CDR2 are LNHDA and SQIVND (reference sequence). This chain's CDR3 is CASSMGHGPYEQYF. The CDR3 DNA reads as TGTGCCAGTAGTATGGGACACGGACCCTACGAGCAGTACTTC.

The chain joins TRBV2 to TRBJ1-1; 9 bases line up with TRBD1. The CDR3 runs to 15 residues. V lost 5 bases and J lost 0; bases outside the gene matches: 4. CDR1 and CDR2 (germline): SNHLY, FYNNEI. CDR3 region: CASSMGQGMNTEAFF. The CDR3 DNA is TGTGCCAGCAGTATGGGACAGGGAATGAACACTGAAGCTTTCTTT. Variable domain in full (rest from reference TRBV2 and TRBJ1-1): EPEVTQTPSHQVTQMGQEVILRCVPISNHLYFYWYRQILGQKVEFLVSFYNNEISEKSEIFDDQFSVERPDGSNFTLKIRSTKLEDSAMYFCASSMGQGMNTEAFFGQGTRLTVV.

This clonotype is deemed large. This sequence joins TRBV2 and TRBJ2-7, with 8 bases aligning to TRBD1. Germline assignment: CDR1 SNHLY and CDR2 FYNNEI. V lost 7 bases and J lost 3; bases outside the gene matches: 5. The CDR3 loop spans 13 amino acids. The CDR3: CASKTGVSYEQYF. CDR3 DNA: TGTGCCAGCAAGACAGGGGTTAGCTACGAGCAGTACTTC. The full variable domain, its missing parts supplied by reference TRBV2 and TRBJ2-7, is EPEVTQTPSHQVTQMGQEVILRCVPISNHLYFYWYRQILGQKVEFLVSFYNNEISEKSEIFDDQFSVERPDGSNFTLKIRSTKLEDSAMYFCASKTGVSYEQYFGPGTRLTVT.

Note on this clonotype: A clone one base away is much larger, so this may be a read error. This sequence joins TRBV19 and TRBJ1-1, with a possible D match to TRBD1 (5 bases). The CDR3 contains 15 residues. Germline lookup yields CDR1 LNHDA and CDR2 SQIVND (reference sequence). V was clipped by 9 bases and J by 0 bases, with 17 bases between them. As DNA, the CDR3 is TGTGCCAGCCGGGGGGGAACTCTAATGAACACTGAAGCTTTCTTT. Translating it yields CASRGGTLMNTEAFF.

By frequency in the sample, this clonotype is medium-sized. The chain carries TRBV29-1 and TRBJ2-5; 7 nucleotides align to TRBD1. This CDR3 is built from 13 residues. The V gene's germline CDR1 is SQVTM and CDR2 ANQGSEA. V shed 6 bases, J shed 4 bases, and the junction held 8 bases outside the gene matches. CDR3 amino acids: CSVPTGITETQYF. CDR3 nucleotides: TGCAGCGTGCCGACAGGGATTACAGAGACCCAGTACTTC.

By its share, this clonotype is medium-sized (0.01 to 0.1%). The rearrangement links TRBV6-1 to TRBJ1-2; 7 nucleotides match TRBD1. V shed 0 bases, J shed 2 bases, and the junction held 3 bases outside the gene matches. The CDR3 runs 15 residues. The germline V gene has CDR1 MNHNS and CDR2 SASEGT. In DNA form, the CDR3 reads TGTGCCAGCAGTGAAGCTGAGACAGGGAACTATGGCTACACCTTC. As protein: CASSEAETGNYGYTF.

In its sample, this clonotype ranks as medium-sized. It may be a read error: a sequence one base away is much more abundant. The CDR3 carries no conserved terminal phenylalanine or tryptophan, so it likely arises from a read error. The DNA is omitted, as the CDR3 cannot be located on it reliably, and the CDR3 follows TCRdb's listing. J is TRBJ2-3 and V is TRBV21-1. TRBV21-1 is described as a pseudogene. The CDR3 adds up to 8 amino acids, both ends counted. CDR3 residues: CACRGMVA.

Details on this clonotype: Being one base from a much bigger clone, this may be a read error. The V call is TRBV7-3, the J call TRBJ2-1; D may be TRBD2 (5 bases). Trimming left V 8 bases short and J 6 bases short, with 23 bases between. Germline V gene lookup returns CDR1 SGHTA and CDR2 FQGTGA. CDR3 size: 16 residues. The chain's CDR3 is CASGWVPGKESNEQFF. In nucleotides, the CDR3 is TGTGCCAGCGGCTGGGTACCCGGGAAGGAGAGCAATGAGCAGTTCTTC.

This clonotype is labeled as large. J is TRBJ2-5 and V is TRBV9; 9 bases map to TRBD2. J lost 5 bases, V lost 4 bases, and 12 bases had no gene match. Germline CDR1 and CDR2: SGDLS and YYNGEE. The CDR3 extends over 16 amino acids. The DNA of the CDR3 is TGTGCCAGCAGCAGACCCGGGACTAGCTGGATGGAGACCCAGTACTTC. It encodes CASSRPGTSWMETQYF.

By proportion, this clonotype is large. J is TRBJ2-2 and V is TRBV19; no firm D call. The CDR3 contains 14 residues. Germline CDR1 LNHDA, CDR2 SQIVND (reference sequence). The ends were cut back, 3 bases at V and 4 bases at J, with 9 bases in the middle. For the CDR3, the DNA is TGTGCCAGTAGTATCACGGGCAGCACCGGGGAGCTGTTTTTT. It is translated as CASSITGSTGELFF.

Judged by abundance, this clonotype is medium-sized. The chain links TRBV20-1 to TRBJ2-7; 7 positions agree with TRBD2. V dropped 2 bases and J dropped 2; count of bases not matched to a gene: 3. Per germline, CDR1 DFQATT and CDR2 SNEGSKA (reference sequence). The CDR3 consists of 13 residues. In DNA, the CDR3 is TGCAGTGCTAGAAAACTAGCGCCCTACGAGCAGTACTTC. This gives the protein CSARKLAPYEQYF.

This clonotype is medium-sized in the sample. The chain is built from TRBV28 and TRBJ2-2, with D hard to call. Germline assignment: CDR1 MDHEN and CDR2 SYDVKM. V was trimmed by 3 bases and J by 4 bases, leaving 3 bases between them. The CDR3 consists of 12 residues. CDR3 residues: CASSFGTGELFF. The CDR3 nucleotides are TGTGCCAGCAGTTTCGGCACCGGGGAGCTGTTTTTT.

By proportion, this clonotype is large (0.1 to 1%). J is TRBJ2-5 and V is TRBV2; possible D gene TRBD2, 6 bases. Trimming took 2 bases from V and 7 from J, leaving 14 bases between them. The CDR3 consists of 14 residues. Germline-derived CDR1 and CDR2 are SNHLY and FYNNEI. The CDR3 DNA is TGTGCCAGCAGTGAACCTAGCGACGTCCGGACCCAGTACTTC. It translates to CASSEPSDVRTQYF. Filled out from reference TRBV2 and TRBJ2-5, the complete variable domain reads EPEVTQTPSHQVTQMGQEVILRCVPISNHLYFYWYRQILGQKVEFLVSFYNNEISEKSEIFDDQFSVERPDGSNFTLKIRSTKLEDSAMYFCASSEPSDVRTQYFGPGTRLLVL.

This clonotype is large by share. V is TRBV4-2 and J is TRBJ2-1, with 11 bases fitting TRBD1. Germline values: CDR1 LGHNA, CDR2 YNFKEQ. The ends lost 1 base at V and 6 bases at J; junction bases unmatched: 2. CDR3 length: 15 amino acids. The CDR3 region has the DNA TGTGCCAGCAGCCAAGCCGGGACAGGGGGCAATGAGCAGTTCTTC. Encoded protein: CASSQAGTGGNEQFF.

By share, this clonotype counts as large. The chain carries TRBV5-8 and TRBJ1-1, with TRBD1 matching over 8 bases. In germline, CDR1 is SGHTS, CDR2 YDEGEE. After removal of 4 bases from V and 5 bases from J, the junction contained 10 bases not matched to a gene. This CDR3 region has 15 residues. The CDR3 DNA reads TGTGCCAGCAGCCCCTCCTGGACAGGGTGGACTGAAGCTTTCTTT. Translated, it gives CASSPSWTGWTEAFF.

This clonotype qualifies as medium-sized. The gene calls are TRBV19 and TRBJ1-1; perhaps TRBD1 as D (6 bases). Trimming left V 3 bases short and J 4 bases short, with 15 bases between. The length of the CDR3 is 15 residues. Germline-derived CDR1 and CDR2 are LNHDA and SQIVND (reference sequence). The CDR3 DNA sequence: TGTGCCAGTAGTATTTTTCTTGGGGGCGGCACTGAAGCTTTCTTT. Protein: CASSIFLGGGTEAFF.

This clonotype is categorized as large (0.1 to 1%). The V and J genes are TRBV7-6 and TRBJ2-3; 12 bases are a match to TRBD2. V lost 5 bases and J lost 4; bases outside the gene matches: 10. The CDR3 length is 17 residues. Germline V gives CDR1 SGHVS, CDR2 FNYEAQ. As DNA, the CDR3 is TGTGCCAGCAGCCTACGACTAGCGGGGGTCTGGTCAGATACGCAGTATTTT. Its translation: CASSLRLAGVWSDTQYF.

By frequency in the sample, this clonotype is large. The rearrangement joins TRBV12-3 or TRBV12-4 to TRBJ2-7; TRBD1 is a possible D gene (5 bases). Trimming stripped 3 bases from V and 5 bases from J, with 5 bases between. This CDR3 contains 11 residues. CDR3 bases: TGTGCCAGCAGTTTCAGGGACGAGCAGTACTTC. Encoded protein: CASSFRDEQYF.

By proportion, this clonotype is medium-sized. V is TRBV7-2 and J is TRBJ1-6, with D possibly matching TRBD1 (5 bases). CDR1 and CDR2 (germline): SGHTA, FQGNSA. The CDR3 is 14 amino acids. V shed 7 bases and J shed 7 bases, with 14 bases lying between them. CDR3 sequence reads: CASTQGKTNSPLHF. The CDR3 nucleotides read TGTGCCAGCACCCAGGGAAAGACAAATTCACCCCTCCACTTT.

In regard to this clonotype: A single base separates this from a much larger clone, so it may be a read error. The genes are TRBV12-3 or TRBV12-4 and TRBJ2-3; possible D gene TRBD2, 6 bases. This CDR3 comprises 13 residues. V lost 6 bases, J lost 4 bases, and 11 bases lay in between. CDR3 nucleotides: TGTGCCAGCAGCGGAGCTAGCGCAGATACGCAGTATTTT. It translates to CASSGASADTQYF.